This T cell receptor (beta chain) came from a study of T cell repertoires in cytomegalovirus infection (dated 2019 in TCRdb). Background for the entire study: The peptide stimulations were aimed at well-studied HLA-B-restricted epitopes as well as recently identified HLA-C-restricted CMV epitopes, whose presentation resists viral immunomodulation. Donor HLA type was relevant to the analysis, as public TCR beta signatures indicated carriage of CMV infection together with the matching HLA type.

This specimen's treatment or condition label, per the study, means: in vitro stimulation with specific CMV peptide epitopes to enrich CMV-specific T cells. The run used an Illumina HiSeq 1500. TCRdb trimmed public reads at Q25 via fastp, called clones via MiXCR and kept in-frame beta chains. Rows merge per CDR3 protein into single entries with the most common DNA and genes. The sample contains about 63,000 distinct CDR3 sequences, 20% to 25% of them found a single time. 73% of the sample is in the top ten clones. The investigation overall reported the following: Carriers of CMV infection plus the relevant HLA type were discriminated by the cumulative frequency of public TCR beta family members in the study cohort and in an independent roughly 340-donor cohort. In the ex vivo response, HLA-C-restricted CMV-specific TCR beta clonotypes were dominant, and in two of eight donors the single most frequent clonotype came from this HLA-C-restricted group.

On this clonotype itself: What antigen it recognizes has not been identified. No much larger clone exists at a distance of one base, and base qualities are not known.

The source material was CD8+ T cells from cultured PBMCs, sampled from culture after CMV antigen stimulation. The receptor comes from a human donor in good health (CMV status not recorded). Some clones in this sample may be carry-over from other donors' samples.

This receptor carries the CDR3 CASSAVWDNTEAFF. The nucleotide sequence reads as follows: TGTGCCAGCAGCGCAGTATGGGACAACACTGAAGCTTTCTTT. The rearrangement joined TRBV7-9 to TRBJ1-1, and possibly TRBD1, on 5 matching bases. The CDR3 has 14 amino acids, counting the end cysteine and phenylalanine. CDR3 DNA is the only sequence kept; it has 42 bases, read in frame from the first base. From a lookup of the germline V gene (reference sequence), CDR1 and CDR2 are SEHNR and FQNEAQ. The junction carries 12 bases between V and J, which are trimmed by 5 bases and 2 bases respectively.